In this sample, the clone carrying this T cell receptor beta chain turned up many times. Its target is not known. This sample is drawn from a study of breast tumors, draining lymph nodes, adjacent tissues. Study outcomes and limitations: The data were judged consistent with most tumor T cells coming from lymph node and expanding in tumor.

This CDR3 region has 14 residues. V lost 7 bases and J 1 base, leaving 16 bases between the germline ends. The germline CDR1 and CDR2 sequences are SQVTM and ANQGSEA. TCRdb passed the multiplex PCR reads through MiXCR, listing each CDR3 protein once. The sample lists 200,000 to 250,000 distinct CDR3 sequences, nearly 35% occurring once. The lymph nodes were axillary draining lymph nodes from breast cancer patients. J is TRBJ1-1 and V is TRBV29-1, with D uncertain. The TCR originated in a female donor with breast cancer. Some clones in this sample may be carry-over from other donors' samples. Specimen: axillary lymph node tissue. The chain's CDR3 is CSAAPPDKNTEAFF. CDR3 nucleotide sequence: TGCAGCGCTGCCCCTCCAGACAAGAACACTGAAGCTTTCTTT.